This T cell receptor beta chain was sequenced during a study of somatic mutations in cytotoxic T cells in rheumatoid arthritis. Concerning this clone: What it recognizes is unknown.

The method was immunoSEQ multiplex PCR; TCRdb's version includes in-frame clones alone and lacks a portion of them. The sample holds around 6,400 clones, 65% to 80% seen once. V was clipped by 6 bases and J by 6 bases; unmatched bases: 8. The CDR3 covers 14 residues. In germline, CDR1 is SGHTS, CDR2 YDEGEE. Study-level results: Rheumatoid arthritis patients showed CD8+ clonality increasing with age, unlike healthy controls. Antigens recognized by the expanded CD8+ clones were unknown.

The receptor was derived from a woman in her 50s in good health. Sample: CD8+ T cells sorted from blood. The genes are TRBV5-8 and TRBJ2-1, with 8 bases fitting TRBD1. CDR3 in DNA: TGTGCCAGCATTAACAGGGGGTACGGCAATGAGCAGTTCTTC. This gives the protein CASINRGYGNEQFF.